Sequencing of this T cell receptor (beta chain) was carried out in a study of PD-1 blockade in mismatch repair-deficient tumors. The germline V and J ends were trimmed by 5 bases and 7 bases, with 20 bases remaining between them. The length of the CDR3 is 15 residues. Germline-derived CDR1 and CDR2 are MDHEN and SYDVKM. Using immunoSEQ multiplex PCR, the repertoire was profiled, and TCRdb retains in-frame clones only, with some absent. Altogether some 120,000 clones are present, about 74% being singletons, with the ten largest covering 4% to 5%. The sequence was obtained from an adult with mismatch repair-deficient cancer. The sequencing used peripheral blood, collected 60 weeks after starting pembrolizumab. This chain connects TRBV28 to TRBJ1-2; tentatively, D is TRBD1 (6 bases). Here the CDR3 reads CASSPTWGTSLGYTF. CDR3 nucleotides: TGTGCCAGCAGTCCCACCTGGGGGACATCTCTTGGCTACACCTTC.